One and the same sample provided the 20 T cell receptor beta chains below, sequenced in a study of OX40 agonist ivuxolimab in advanced cancers. The table came from immunoSEQ multiplex PCR; TCRdb's copy has only in-frame clones and leaves some out. The sample yields over 150,000 clones, around 94% seen once. The sample in question was CD4+ or CD8+ T cells sorted from blood, obtained in a trial of the OX40 agonist ivuxolimab. The receptor source for this set is an adult with an advanced solid tumor such as melanoma, head and neck, liver or kidney cancer.

The chain has TRBV7-2 and TRBJ1-6, with 10 bases matching TRBD1. Per the germline V gene, CDR1 is SGHTA and CDR2 is FQGNSA. This CDR3 contains 14 residues. J was trimmed by 10 bases and V by 5 bases; bases with no gene match: 5. CDR3: CASSPGTGVSPLHF. CDR3 DNA: TGTGCCAGCAGCCCCGGGACAGGGGTCTCACCCCTCCACTTT.

This chain links TRBV6-6 with TRBJ2-7, with 7 bases aligning to TRBD1. The ends lost 6 bases at V and 1 base at J; junction bases unmatched: 12. CDR1 and CDR2 (germline): MNHNY, SVGAGI (reference sequence). The CDR3 contains 16 residues. CDR3 sequence: CASSQTRDSRSYEQYF. The CDR3 coding sequence is TGTGCCAGCAGCCAAACTCGGGACAGCCGGTCCTACGAGCAGTACTTC.

This chain connects TRBV6-5 to TRBJ1-3; 8 nucleotides match TRBD1. V shed 6 bases, J shed 2 bases, and the junction held 6 bases outside the gene matches. The length of the CDR3 is 15 residues. CDR1 is MNHEY and CDR2 is SVGAGI in the germline V gene. Here the CDR3 reads CASRPAGGPGNTIYF. The DNA of the CDR3 is TGTGCCAGCAGACCCGCAGGGGGCCCTGGAAACACCATATATTTT.

The rearrangement uses TRBV4-3 and TRBJ2-2; D ambiguous. Germline CDR1 reads LGHNA; CDR2 reads YSLEER. Deletions cut 3 bases from V and 7 bases from J, with 6 bases between. This CDR3 is built from 12 residues. The CDR3 loop reads CASSQRVGELFF. CDR3 in DNA: TGCGCCAGCAGCCAGCGCGTCGGGGAGCTGTTTTTT.

The chain uses TRBV10-3 and TRBJ2-3; tentative D call: TRBD2 (6 bases). Between the trimmed V and J ends, which lost 0 bases and 0 bases, there was a span of 10 bases. CDR3 length: 16 residues. Germline CDR1 is ENHRY and CDR2 is SYGVKD. CDR3 in DNA: TGTGCCATCAGTGAGTCAAGGCGGGATAGCACAGATACGCAGTATTTT. It codes for CAISESRRDSTDTQYF.

The CDR3 DNA follows: TGTGCCAGCAGCCCAGGGGGACACCTTAACTATGGCTACACCTTC. This translates into CASSPGGHLNYGYTF. This chain connects TRBV7-2 to TRBJ1-2, with 7 bases fitting TRBD1. From germline, CDR1 is SGHTA and CDR2 FQGNSA. With 5 bases clipped from V and 1 base from J, the junction kept 7 bases outside the gene matches. The CDR3 sequence is 15 residues long.

J is TRBJ2-3 and V is TRBV18; perhaps TRBD1 as D (5 bases). The V and J ends lost 1 base and 0 bases respectively, with 14 bases between them. Germline V gene data show CDR1 as KGHSH and CDR2 as LQKENI. The CDR3 spans 17 residues. The CDR3 DNA reads as TGTGCCAGCTCACCACAAATGCAGGGCCCTAGCACAGATACGCAGTATTTT. It translates to CASSPQMQGPSTDTQYF.

The chain couples TRBV6-5 to TRBJ1-5; D unclear. Germline V gene data show CDR1 as MNHEY and CDR2 as SVGAGI. There are 13 residues in the CDR3. V was clipped by 6 bases and J by 2 bases, with 8 bases between them. The CDR3 sequence: CASSPWGNQPQHF. The CDR3 region has the DNA TGTGCCAGCAGCCCCTGGGGCAATCAGCCCCAGCATTTT.

This rearrangement joins TRBV10-3 to TRBJ2-1, with 13 bases aligning to TRBD2. Germline trimming cut 0 bases from V and 3 bases from J; bases unmatched to any gene: 8. The CDR3 spans 19 residues. In germline, CDR1 is ENHRY, CDR2 SYGVKD. CDR3 nucleotide sequence: TGTGCCATCAGTGAGTCGATACTAGCGGGAGGGCCAGGCTACAATGAGCAGTTCTTC. As protein: CAISESILAGGPGYNEQFF.

The V gene is TRBV10-3, the J gene TRBJ1-5, with D possibly matching TRBD1 (5 bases). Trimming left V 4 bases short and J 7 bases short, with 11 bases between. The germline V gene encodes CDR1 ENHRY and CDR2 SYGVKD. The CDR3 runs to 13 residues. The CDR3 coding sequence is TGTGCCATCAGTGGCGGTGGGGGACAGCCCCAGCATTTT. Translated: CAISGGGGQPQHF.

This clone has just a few counts. The rearrangement joins TRBV20-1 to TRBJ2-3; D unclear. Germline lookup yields CDR1 DFQATT and CDR2 SNEGSKA (reference sequence). The CDR3 totals 10 residues. V lost 3 bases to trimming and J lost 6 bases, with 4 bases between them. The CDR3 loop reads CSASLDTQYF. As DNA, the CDR3 is TGCAGTGCTAGCCTGGATACGCAGTATTTT.

The chain combines TRBV30 with TRBJ1-1; no firm D call. Trimming pared 1 base from V and 4 bases from J, leaving 10 bases between. The CDR3 totals 13 residues. Germline lookup yields CDR1 GTSNPN and CDR2 SVGIG (reference sequence). CDR3: CAWSAVRGTEAFF. The CDR3 nucleotides are TGTGCCTGGAGTGCCGTACGGGGCACTGAAGCTTTCTTT.

This sequence joins TRBV6-4 and TRBJ2-1; a weak D match, TRBD2 (6 bases). V was clipped by 2 bases and J by 4 bases, with 12 bases between them. CDR1 and CDR2 (germline): MRHNA, SNTAGT. The CDR3 extends over 15 amino acids. CDR3 loop: CASSDGAGRYNEQFF. DNA of the CDR3: TGTGCCAGCAGTGACGGGGCGGGAAGGTACAATGAGCAGTTCTTC.

This clone turned up a few times. The rearrangement uses TRBV11-3 and TRBJ1-3; D is possibly TRBD1 (5 bases). The CDR3 length is 17 residues. Germline V CDR1 and CDR2: SGHNT, YENEEA. V was shortened by 5 bases and J by 0 bases, with 17 bases between the two germline ends. Here the CDR3 reads CASSPGTGSRSGNTIYF. The CDR3 region has the DNA TGTGCCAGCAGCCCAGGGACGGGGAGCCGCTCTGGAAACACCATATATTTT.

The chain couples TRBV28 to TRBJ2-5; maybe TRBD1 (5 bases). The end of the DNA fits TRBJ2-7 better, so the J call may be wrong. The CDR3 has 14 residues. Per the germline V gene, CDR1 is MDHEN and CDR2 is SYDVKM. The CDR3 DNA follows: TGTGCCAGCAGTTTAGACCAGGGCTTGGTCGAGCAGTACTTC. Translation gives CASSLDQGLVEQYF.

This sequence joins TRBV6-6 and TRBJ1-5; D is unclear. Germline V gives CDR1 MNHNY, CDR2 SVGAGI (reference sequence). Trimming pared 5 bases from V and 3 bases from J, leaving 11 bases between. The CDR3 runs to 14 residues. In DNA, the CDR3 is TGTGCCAGCAGTCGGCGGACCAACAATCAGCCCCAGCATTTT. This sequence encodes CASSRRTNNQPQHF.

This clone was seen once. The CDR3 nucleotides read TGTGCCAGCAGTGACCAGGGCGGGAGAACAGATACGCAGTATTTT. It yields the protein CASSDQGGRTDTQYF. The chain employs TRBV6-4 and TRBJ2-3, with 7 positions matching TRBD2. The CDR3 covers 15 residues. CDR1 and CDR2 (germline): MRHNA, SNTAGT. V dropped 2 bases and J dropped 3; count of bases not matched to a gene: 5.

V gene TRBV11-2 combines with J gene TRBJ1-1, with TRBD1 identical over 7 bases. After removal of 5 bases from V and 5 bases from J, the junction contained 14 bases not matched to a gene. Per germline, CDR1 SGHAT and CDR2 FQNNGV. The CDR3 loop spans 16 amino acids. CDR3 nucleotides: TGTGCCAGCAGCAGGACGATTGGGAGGGGGCGGACTGAAGCTTTCTTT. The encoded protein is CASSRTIGRGRTEAFF.

This clone came up once. The V call is TRBV4-1, the J call TRBJ2-7, with TRBD1 identical over 10 bases. V was clipped by 4 bases and J by 6 bases; unmatched bases: 15. CDR1 and CDR2 from the germline V gene are MGHRA and YSYEKL. The CDR3 is 17 amino acids. CDR3 protein: CASSPPIRDRGNREQYF. The CDR3 coding sequence is TGCGCCAGCAGCCCGCCGATCCGGGACAGGGGAAACCGCGAGCAGTACTTC.

This rearrangement joins TRBV9 to TRBJ2-3; D call uncertain. Germline V gene lookup returns CDR1 SGDLS and CDR2 YYNGEE. The CDR3 spans 11 residues. V shed 4 bases and J shed 10 bases, with 10 bases lying between them. CDR3 loop: CASSSSGPQYF. DNA for the CDR3: TGTGCCAGCAGCTCTAGTGGCCCGCAGTATTTT.